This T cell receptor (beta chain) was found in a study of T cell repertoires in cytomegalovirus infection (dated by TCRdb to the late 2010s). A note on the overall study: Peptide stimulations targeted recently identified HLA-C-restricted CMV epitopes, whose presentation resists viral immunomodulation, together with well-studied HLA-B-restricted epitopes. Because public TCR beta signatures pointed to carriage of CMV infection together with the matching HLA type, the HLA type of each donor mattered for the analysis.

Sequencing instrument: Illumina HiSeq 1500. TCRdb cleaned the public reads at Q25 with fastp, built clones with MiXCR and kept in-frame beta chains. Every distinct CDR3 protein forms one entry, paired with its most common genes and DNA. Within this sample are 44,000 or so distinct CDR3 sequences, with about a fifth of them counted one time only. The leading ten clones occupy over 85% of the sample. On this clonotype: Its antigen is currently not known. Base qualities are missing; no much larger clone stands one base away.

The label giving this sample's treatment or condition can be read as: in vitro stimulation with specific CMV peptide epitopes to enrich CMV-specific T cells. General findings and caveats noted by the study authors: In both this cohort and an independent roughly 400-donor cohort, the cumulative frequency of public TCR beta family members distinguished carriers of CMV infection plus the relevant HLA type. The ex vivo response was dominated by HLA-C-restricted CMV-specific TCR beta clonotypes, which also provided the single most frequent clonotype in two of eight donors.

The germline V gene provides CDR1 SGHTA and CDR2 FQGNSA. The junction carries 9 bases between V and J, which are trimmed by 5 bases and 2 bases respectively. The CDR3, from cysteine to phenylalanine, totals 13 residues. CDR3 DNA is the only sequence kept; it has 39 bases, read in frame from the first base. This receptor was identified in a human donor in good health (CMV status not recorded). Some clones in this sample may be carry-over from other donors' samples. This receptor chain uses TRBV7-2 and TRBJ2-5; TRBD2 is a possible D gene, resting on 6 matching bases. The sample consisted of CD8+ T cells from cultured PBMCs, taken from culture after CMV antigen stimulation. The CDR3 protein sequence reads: CASSPGDQETQYF. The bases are TGTGCCAGCAGCCCGGGGGATCAAGAGACCCAGTACTTC. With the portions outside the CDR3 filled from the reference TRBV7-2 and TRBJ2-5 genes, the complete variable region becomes GAGVSQSPSNKVTEKGKDVELRCDPISGHTALYWYRQSLGQGLEFLIYFQGNSAPDKSGLPSDRFSAERTGGSVSTLTIQRTQQEDSAVYLCASSPGDQETQYFGPGTRLLVL.